One T cell receptor (beta chain) is described in this entry. This sequence may be a read error, since a much larger clone differs from it by one base. The data derive from a study of tumor-infiltrating lymphocytes in primary liver carcinoma. As for the study in general: Men and women, 30 to 69 years of age, made up the patients.

Germline DNA was also extracted, with blood RNA taken from unsorted whole blood. TCR beta cDNA came from about 500 ng total RNA, primed with a constant-region primer. The TCR beta library was amplified through three nested multiplex PCR rounds in a modified ARM-PCR procedure. TRBV1-TRBV30 forward primers paired with a C-beta reverse primer were used in the first two PCR rounds, which ran around 10 cycles each. TCRdb passed the multiplex PCR reads through MiXCR, listing each CDR3 protein once. The sample has about 320,000 distinct CDR3 sequences; almost 60% are singletons. Germline assignment: CDR1 SQVTM and CDR2 ANQGSEA. The CDR3 runs to 12 residues.

The TCR originated in a woman under 40 with primary liver carcinoma and hepatitis B virus infection. Input material: peripheral blood. The chain recombines TRBV29-1 with TRBJ2-1, with 8 bases matching TRBD1. The CDR3 here is CRVHGQGNEQFF. The CDR3 coding sequence is TGCAGGGTCCACGGACAGGGTAATGAGCAGTTCTTC.